These 5 T cell receptor beta chains originate from one sample sequenced in a study of identical twins. MiXCR was run by TCRdb on the 5' RACE reads, yielding one entry per CDR3 protein. The repertoire includes a few hundred thousand distinct CDR3 sequences, around 12% of them detected once, and more than 6% sits in the top ten. These data also formed part of another study, on yellow fever vaccine responses in identical twins.

Source material: CD8+ T cells sorted from blood. Receptors originate from a woman aged 18-29 years in good health.

The table lists this clonotype with a few counts. CDR3 sequence: CASSGSGGDQPQHF. The CDR3 bases are TGTGCCAGCAGCGGGTCAGGGGGAGACCAGCCCCAGCATTTT. V and J are TRBV7-9 and TRBJ1-5, with 7 bases that match TRBD1. Per germline, CDR1 SEHNR and CDR2 FQNEAQ (reference sequence). This CDR3 has 14 amino acids. The V and J ends lost 5 bases and 7 bases, in that order; junction bases with no gene match: 8.

Comments on this clonotype: Compared with germline, one end of the junction differs, possibly owing to a read error. The gene calls are TRBV3-1 and TRBJ2-5, with D perhaps being TRBD1 or TRBD2 (5 bases each). The germline V gene encodes CDR1 LGHDT and CDR2 YNNKEL (reference sequence). This CDR3 spans 18 amino acids. The DNA for the CDR3 is TGTGCCTGCAGCCAAGATCAGAGGGCAGGGAGAGAAGAAGAGACCCAGTATTTC. This codes for CACSQDQRAGREEETQYF.

This clonotype has only a few counts. The gene calls are TRBV11-1 and TRBJ2-5, with TRBD2 matching over 10 bases. V lost 0 bases and J lost 1; bases outside the gene matches: 8. CDR3 length: 18 amino acids. CDR1 and CDR2 (germline): SGHAT, FQDESV (reference sequence). For the CDR3, the DNA is TGTGCCAGCAGCTTAGCGCGGAATAGCGGGGGGACCCAAGAGACCCAGTACTTC. Its protein product is CASSLARNSGGTQETQYF.

This clonotype was seen a handful of times. The V call is TRBV7-6, the J call TRBJ2-1, with 10 bases that match TRBD2. Germline V gives CDR1 SGHVS, CDR2 FNYEAQ. V was clipped by 3 bases and J by 7 bases; unmatched bases: 12. The CDR3 extends over 17 amino acids. This CDR3 reads CASSFHYSSGSPNEQFF. Here the CDR3 DNA reads TGTGCCAGCAGCTTCCATTATTCTAGCGGGAGTCCGAATGAGCAGTTCTTC.

This clonotype was counted ten times or more. The V and J genes are TRBV10-3 and TRBJ2-7, with D tentatively TRBD2 (5 bases). Germline CDR1 and CDR2: ENHRY and SYGVKD. The ends were cut back, 10 bases at V and 3 bases at J, with 16 bases in the middle. This CDR3 comprises 13 residues. CDR3: CATLDGGLYEQYF. CDR3 in DNA: TGTGCCACCTTGGACGGAGGCCTCTACGAGCAGTACTTC.